This T cell receptor beta chain appears in the sequencing data of a study of blood T cell repertoires in COVID-19. Study-wide background: PBMCs, B-cell-depleted T cells, or T cells provided the cDNA or gDNA that made up the material.

The CDR3 consists of 15 residues. Trimming took 1 base from V and 1 from J, leaving 11 bases between them. Germline V lookup: CDR1 SGHRS, CDR2 YFSETQ. This clone was detected only a few times. In Seattle, patients joined the study during active infection and were tracked longitudinally. Authors' processing steps: Nucleated cell number was recorded as an estimate derived from reference gene primer amplification. Assay: immunoSEQ multiplex PCR; the TCRdb copy retains only in-frame clones and omits some. The V and J calls and clone size were taken over from that table, and D and trimming were inferred from the DNA. The table shows hundreds of thousands of clones, with roughly 90% occurring only once.

The sequenced sample was peripheral blood. The chain uses TRBV5-1 and TRBJ1-1; TRBD1 might be the D (5 bases). The clonotype was recovered from a woman aged 70-85 years with COVID-19, enrolled during active disease. CDR3 residues: CASSLTGYGNTEAFF. For the CDR3, the DNA is TGCGCCAGCAGCTTGACAGGTTACGGGAACACTGAAGCTTTCTTT.